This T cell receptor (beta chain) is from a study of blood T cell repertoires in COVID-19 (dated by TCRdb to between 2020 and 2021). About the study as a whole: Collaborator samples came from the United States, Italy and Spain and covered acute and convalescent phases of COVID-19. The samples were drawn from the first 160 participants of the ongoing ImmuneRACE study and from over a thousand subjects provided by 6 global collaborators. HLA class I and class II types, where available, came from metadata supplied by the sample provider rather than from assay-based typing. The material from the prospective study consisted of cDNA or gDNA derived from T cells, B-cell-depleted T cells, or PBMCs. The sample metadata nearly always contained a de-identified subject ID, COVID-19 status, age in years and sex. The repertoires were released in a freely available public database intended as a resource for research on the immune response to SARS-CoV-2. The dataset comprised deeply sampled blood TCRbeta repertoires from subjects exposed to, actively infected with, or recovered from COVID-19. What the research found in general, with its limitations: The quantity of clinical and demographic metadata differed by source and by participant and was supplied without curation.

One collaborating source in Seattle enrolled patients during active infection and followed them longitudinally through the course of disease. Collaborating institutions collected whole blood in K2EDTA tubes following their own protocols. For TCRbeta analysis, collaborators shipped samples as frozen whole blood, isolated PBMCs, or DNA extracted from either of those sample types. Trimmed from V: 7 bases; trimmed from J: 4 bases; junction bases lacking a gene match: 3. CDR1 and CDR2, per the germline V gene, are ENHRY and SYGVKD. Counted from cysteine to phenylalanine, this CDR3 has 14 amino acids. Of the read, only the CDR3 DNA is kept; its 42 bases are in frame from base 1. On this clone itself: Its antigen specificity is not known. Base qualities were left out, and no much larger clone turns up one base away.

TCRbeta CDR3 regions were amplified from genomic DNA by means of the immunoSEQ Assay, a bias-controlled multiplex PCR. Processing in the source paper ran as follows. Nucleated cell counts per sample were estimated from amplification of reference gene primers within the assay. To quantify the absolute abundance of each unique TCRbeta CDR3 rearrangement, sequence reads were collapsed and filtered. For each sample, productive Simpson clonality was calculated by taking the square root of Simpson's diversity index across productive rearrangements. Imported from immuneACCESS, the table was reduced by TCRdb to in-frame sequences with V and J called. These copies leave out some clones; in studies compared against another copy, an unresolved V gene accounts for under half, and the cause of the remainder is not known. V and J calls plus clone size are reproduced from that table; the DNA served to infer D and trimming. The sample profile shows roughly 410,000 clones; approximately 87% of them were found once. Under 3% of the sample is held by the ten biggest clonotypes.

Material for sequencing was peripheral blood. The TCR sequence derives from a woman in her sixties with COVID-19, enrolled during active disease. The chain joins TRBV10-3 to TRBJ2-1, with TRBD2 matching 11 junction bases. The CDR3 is CAITGTSGYNEQFF. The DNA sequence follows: TGTGCCATCACCGGGACTAGCGGATACAATGAGCAGTTCTTC.